These T cell receptor beta chains were read from a single sample in a study of human T cells and chemical hapten exposure. In TCRdb, the RACE reads were re-called with MiXCR into one record per CDR3 protein. The sample includes approximately 97,000 distinct CDR3 sequences, 27% of them seen just once. The material was whole blood, obtained in connection with sensitization to the hapten diphenylcyclopropenone (DPC). These receptor sequences come from a man aged 35 to 55 with alopecia areata. Some clones in this sample may be carry-over from other donors' samples. Each CDR3 is given with its conserved first and last residue. D genes are given only for firm matches. Size values are once, few and many counts, or a class for expanded clones, and some rows have none.

DNA: TGTGCCAGCAGCTTACGACAGGGGGAGCAGTACTTC
CDR3: CASSLRQGEQYF
V: TRBV7-2
size: -
J: TRBJ2-7
D: TRBD1

DNA: TGTGCCAGCAGTCGGTGGCGGGGAGAGGGGACCGGGGAGCTGTTTTTT
CDR3: CASSRWRGEGTGELFF
V: TRBV7-9
size: -
J: TRBJ2-2
D: -

DNA: TGTGCCAGCAGTTTAGGGGGACCAAGCACAGATACGCAGTATTTT
CDR3: CASSLGGPSTDTQYF
V: TRBV28
size: -
J: TRBJ2-3
D: -

DNA: TGTGCCATCCCAGACAGTCGGGGTGGCGACACCTTC
CDR3: CAIPDSRGGDTF
V: TRBV7-9
size: -
J: TRBJ1-2
D: -

DNA: TGTGCCAGCAGTCTAGGGGGCGGCACAGATACGCAGTATTTT
CDR3: CASSLGGGTDTQYF
V: TRBV12-3/TRBV12-4
size: many
J: TRBJ2-3
D: TRBD1

DNA: TGTGCCAGCAACTCAAGGGGGGGACGCTACGAGCAGTACTTC
CDR3: CASNSRGGRYEQYF
V: TRBV28
size: -
J: TRBJ2-7
D: -

DNA: TGTGCCAGCAGCCCTGGGACAGGGAGGAGCACTGAAGCTTTCTTT
CDR3: CASSPGTGRSTEAFF
V: TRBV6-2/TRBV6-3
size: -
J: TRBJ1-1
D: TRBD1

DNA: TGTGCCAGCAGTTTAGCGGACAGAACGCGAAAAGAGACCCAGTACTTC
CDR3: CASSLADRTRKETQYF
V: TRBV12-3/TRBV12-4
size: -
J: TRBJ2-5
D: -

DNA: TGTGCCAGCAACCAAGGAGTAGAAGGCTACGAGCAGTACTTC
CDR3: CASNQGVEGYEQYF
V: TRBV6-2/TRBV6-3
size: many
J: TRBJ2-7
D: -

DNA: TGTGCCAGCAGCCAAACCGGGACAACCCACGAGCAGTACTTC
CDR3: CASSQTGTTHEQYF
V: TRBV4-2
size: -
J: TRBJ2-7
D: -

DNA: TGTGCCGGGGGCTTGGATGAAAAACTGTTTTTT
CDR3: CAGGLDEKLFF
V: TRBV7-9
size: -
J: TRBJ1-4
D: -

DNA: TGTGCCAGCAGTTTACCCCCCCCGGCCACTGGAAACACCATATATTTT
CDR3: CASSLPPPATGNTIYF
V: TRBV12-3/TRBV12-4
size: few
J: TRBJ1-3
D: -

DNA: TGTGCCAGCAGTATGAGCGGGAAGGGGGAGACCCAGTACTTC
CDR3: CASSMSGKGETQYF
V: TRBV12-3/TRBV12-4
size: -
J: TRBJ2-5
D: TRBD2

DNA: TGTGCCAGCAGGGTAACAGGGGGCGAGCAGTACTTC
CDR3: CASRVTGGEQYF
V: TRBV12-3/TRBV12-4
size: few
J: TRBJ2-7
D: TRBD1

DNA: TGCAGTGCTAGAGGGTGGGAGGGCCCCTCGGAGCAGTACTTC
CDR3: CSARGWEGPSEQYF
V: TRBV20-1
size: -
J: TRBJ2-7
D: TRBD2

DNA: TGTGCCAGCAGCAAGGGAGTCGGGACTAGCAGAACAGATACGCAGTATTTT
CDR3: CASSKGVGTSRTDTQYF
V: TRBV7-2
size: few
J: TRBJ2-3
D: TRBD2

DNA: TGTGCCAGCAGCTTACCACTAGCAGGCGAGCAGTACTTC
CDR3: CASSLPLAGEQYF
V: TRBV7-2
size: -
J: TRBJ2-7
D: -

DNA: TGTGCCAGCATCAGGAGGTTAGCGGACTTCACAGATACGCAGTATTTT
CDR3: CASIRRLADFTDTQYF
V: TRBV28
size: -
J: TRBJ2-3
D: -

DNA: TGTGCCAGCAGTTACTCTCGCGGGAGTCGGAATGAGCAGTTCTTC
CDR3: CASSYSRGSRNEQFF
V: TRBV6-5
size: -
J: TRBJ2-1
D: TRBD2

DNA: TGCAGTGCTAGAGACCGGGCCAGGGCCGGTTCACCCCTCCACTTT
CDR3: CSARDRARAGSPLHF
V: TRBV20-1
size: few
J: TRBJ1-6
D: -

DNA: TGTGCCAGCAGCTTAGTTGGGCGAAGGACTGGGGCCAACGTCCTGACTTTC
CDR3: CASSLVGRRTGANVLTF
V: TRBV11-2
size: -
J: TRBJ2-6
D: -

DNA: TGCAGTGCTAGAGTGCTAGGGGGACTAGAAGGGTACGAGCAGTACTTC
CDR3: CSARVLGGLEGYEQYF
V: TRBV20-1
size: -
J: TRBJ2-7
D: TRBD2

DNA: TGTGCCAGCAGTTACCAAGGACAGGGCGGGGATACGCAGTATTTT
CDR3: CASSYQGQGGDTQYF
V: TRBV27
size: few
J: TRBJ2-3
D: TRBD1

DNA: TGCAGTGCTACTATAGCGGGAGTAACTTCCTACGAGCAGTACTTC
CDR3: CSATIAGVTSYEQYF
V: TRBV20-1
size: -
J: TRBJ2-7
D: TRBD2

DNA: TGTGCCAGCAGTGAATTCTTAGCGAATGAAAAACTGTTTTTT
CDR3: CASSEFLANEKLFF
V: TRBV6-1
size: few
J: TRBJ1-4
D: -

DNA: TGCAGTGCCCCGGGCCGTAGTGGGGGCACAGATACGCAGTATTTT
CDR3: CSAPGRSGGTDTQYF
V: TRBV20-1
size: -
J: TRBJ2-3
D: -

DNA: TGCAGTGCTAACGCCGGGACTAGCTCCTACAATGAGCAGTTCTTC
CDR3: CSANAGTSSYNEQFF
V: TRBV20-1
size: medium-sized
J: TRBJ2-1
D: TRBD2

DNA: TGTGCCAGCAGCTCAACTTCGGTTGAAGCTTTCTTT
CDR3: CASSSTSVEAFF
V: TRBV13
size: many
J: TRBJ1-1
D: -

DNA: TGTGCCAGCAGTTTGTGGACAGGGGGCATGGGGACAGATACGCAGTATTTT
CDR3: CASSLWTGGMGTDTQYF
V: TRBV12-3/TRBV12-4
size: -
J: TRBJ2-3
D: TRBD1

DNA: TGCAGTGCTAGAGAAGGGGCCCGAAACACAGATACGCAGTATTTT
CDR3: CSAREGARNTDTQYF
V: TRBV20-1
size: -
J: TRBJ2-3
D: -

DNA: TGTGCCAGCAGCCAAGACCAGGGACGATATGGCTACACCTTC
CDR3: CASSQDQGRYGYTF
V: TRBV3-1
size: -
J: TRBJ1-2
D: -

DNA: TGTGCCAGCAGTTCCTGGGGTGAGCGGGAGAATGAGCAGTTCTTC
CDR3: CASSSWGERENEQFF
V: TRBV27
size: few
J: TRBJ2-1
D: TRBD2

DNA: TGCGCCAGCAGCCAAGATCTGTCGGACATACTAGAAAAACTGTTTTTT
CDR3: CASSQDLSDILEKLFF
V: TRBV4-1
size: -
J: TRBJ1-4
D: -